These 10 T cell receptor beta chains share one sample of origin, sequenced in a study of STAT5B mutations in CD4+ large granular lymphocyte leukemia. Repertoires were generated with immunoSEQ multiplex PCR, while TCRdb's copy carries only in-frame clones and drops some. The table records approximately 36,000 clones, around 80% of them present only once. What was sequenced was CD4+ T cells from blood buffy coats. The source is a human donor in good health.

This clone was seen a few times. V gene TRBV29-1 combines with J gene TRBJ1-2; the D gene is possibly TRBD1 (6 bases). This CDR3 region has 13 residues. Trimming removed 2 bases at V and 8 bases at J, with 15 bases between. Germline lookup yields CDR1 SQVTM and CDR2 ANQGSEA. DNA for the CDR3: TGCAGCGTTGAACAAGACAGGCCCGGGGGCTACACCTTC. This translates into CSVEQDRPGGYTF. Based on the CDR3 plus reference TRBV29-1 and TRBJ1-2, the full variable domain is SAVISQKPSRDICQRGTSLTIQCQVDSQVTMMFWYRQQPGQSLTLIATANQGSEATYESGFVIDKFPISRPNLTFSTLTVSNMSPEDSSIYLCSVEQDRPGGYTFGSGTRLTVV.

This rearrangement joins TRBV4-2 to TRBJ2-1, with TRBD2 matching 14 bases. The CDR3 is made up of 15 amino acids. Germline V gene sequence: CDR1 LGHNA, CDR2 YNFKEQ. V shed 4 bases, J shed 10 bases, and the junction held 6 bases outside the gene matches. CDR3 in amino acids: CASSPGTSGGLEQFF. The CDR3 DNA reads as TGTGCCAGCAGCCCTGGGACTAGCGGGGGACTAGAGCAGTTCTTC.

The gene calls are TRBV5-1 and TRBJ2-1; 8 bases line up with TRBD2. Germline CDR1 and CDR2: SGHRS and YFSETQ. The CDR3 consists of 16 residues. J lost 8 bases, V lost 2 bases, and 12 bases had no gene match. The DNA of the CDR3 is TGCGCCAGCAGCTTAACGGGGGGGCCGGTTACACATGAGCAGTTCTTC. Translating gives CASSLTGGPVTHEQFF.

V gene TRBV9 combines with J gene TRBJ2-3; TRBD2 matches at 8 bases. J gave up 3 bases and V 0 bases, and 3 bases lay outside the gene matches. Germline V gene sequence: CDR1 SGDLS, CDR2 YYNGEE. The CDR3 covers 15 residues. CDR3 protein: CASSVGVAGTDTQYF. The CDR3 DNA reads TGTGCCAGCAGCGTAGGAGTAGCGGGGACAGATACGCAGTATTTT.

V usage is TRBV6-1 and J usage is TRBJ2-5; D ambiguous. Per the germline V gene, CDR1 is MNHNS and CDR2 is SASEGT. The ends were cut back, 0 bases at V and 3 bases at J, with 17 bases in the middle. The CDR3 covers 17 residues. CDR3 region: CASSEAFAVLGKETQYF. The CDR3 coding sequence is TGTGCCAGCAGTGAAGCGTTCGCCGTCCTCGGAAAAGAGACCCAGTACTTC.

This sequence joins TRBV10-3 and TRBJ2-3; D possibly corresponds to TRBD2 (6 bases). Trimming shortened V by 2 bases and J by 2 bases, and 14 bases separated the two germline ends. The CDR3 runs to 16 residues. Germline-derived CDR1 and CDR2 are ENHRY and SYGVKD. The CDR3 region has the DNA TGTGCCATCAGTGAGCCCCCGGGACTCCTCACAGATACGCAGTATTTT. Translated, it gives CAISEPPGLLTDTQYF.

The chain has TRBV10-3 and TRBJ2-5, with 7 bases identical to TRBD1. This CDR3 region has 16 residues. Unmatched junction bases numbered 8, after V lost 2 bases and J lost 2 bases. Germline values: CDR1 ENHRY, CDR2 SYGVKD. The CDR3 loop is CAISEPYRGPQETQYF. The CDR3 DNA reads as TGTGCCATCAGTGAGCCTTACAGGGGCCCACAAGAGACCCAGTACTTC.

This sequence joins TRBV27 and TRBJ2-1, with 9 bases aligning to TRBD1. Germline V gives CDR1 MNHEY, CDR2 SMNVEV (reference sequence). CDR3 size: 15 residues. The ends lost 2 bases at V and 6 bases at J; junction bases unmatched: 5. In DNA form, the CDR3 reads TGTGCCAGCAGTTTAGAACAGGGGGCTCTCAATGAGCAGTTCTTC. Amino acids: CASSLEQGALNEQFF.

The rearrangement links TRBV19 to TRBJ2-6; no firm D call. Trimming pared 5 bases from V and 2 bases from J, leaving 7 bases between. The CDR3 has 14 residues. Per the germline V gene, CDR1 is LNHDA and CDR2 is SQIVND (reference sequence). The DNA for the CDR3 is TGTGCCAGTAGTTCTCCCCCTGGGGCCAACGTCCTGACTTTC. It specifies CASSSPPGANVLTF.

The chain couples TRBV6-5 to TRBJ1-2; D gene uncertain. Germline V gene lookup returns CDR1 MNHEY and CDR2 SVGAGI. The V end was cut by 2 bases, the J end by 7 bases, with 20 bases between. The CDR3 consists of 16 residues. The CDR3 is CASSYGGERRRVGYTF. The CDR3 DNA sequence: TGTGCCAGCAGTTACGGTGGTGAGCGTAGGCGGGTTGGCTACACCTTC.